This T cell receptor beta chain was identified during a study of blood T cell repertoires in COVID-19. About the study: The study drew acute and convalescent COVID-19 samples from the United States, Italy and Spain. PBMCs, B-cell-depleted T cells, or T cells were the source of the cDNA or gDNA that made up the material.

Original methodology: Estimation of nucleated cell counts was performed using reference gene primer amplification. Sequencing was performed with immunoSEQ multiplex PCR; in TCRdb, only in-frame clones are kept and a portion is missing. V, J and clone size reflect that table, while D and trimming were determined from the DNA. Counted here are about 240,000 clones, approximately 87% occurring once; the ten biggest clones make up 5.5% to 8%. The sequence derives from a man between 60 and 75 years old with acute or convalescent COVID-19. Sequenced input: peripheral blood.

The CDR3 coding sequence is TGTGCCAGCTCACCAACAGGCAGGGGCGTGAATCAGCCCCAGCATTTT. Amino acid sequence: CASSPTGRGVNQPQHF. The genes are TRBV18 and TRBJ1-5; D possibly corresponds to TRBD1 (6 bases). The CDR3 runs to 16 residues. Trimming removed 2 bases at V and 4 bases at J, with 15 bases between. Germline-derived CDR1 and CDR2 are KGHSH and LQKENI. The full variable domain, completed using reference TRBV18 and TRBJ1-5, is NAGVMQNPRHLVRRRGQEARLRCSPMKGHSHVYWYRQLPEEGLKFMVYLQKENIIDESGMPKERFSAEFPKEGPSILRIQQVVRGDSAAYFCASSPTGRGVNQPQHFGDGTRLSIL.